Below, 2 T cell receptor beta chains from the same sample are listed, as sequenced in a study of prognosis after radiotherapy for stage I lung cancer. The genomic DNA TCR beta CDR3 region underwent two rounds of multiplex PCR. For every TRBV and TRBJ gene, a specific primer was used in first-round PCR. Each CDR3 protein is one row after TCRdb ran MiXCR on the multiplex PCR reads. The table includes just over 30,000 distinct CDR3 sequences, around 30% detected once. This material consisted of PBMCs, taken before or after stereotactic body radiation therapy (not recorded which). The receptor source for this set is a donor aged 50 or older with non-small cell lung cancer.

This clonotype showed up many times. V is TRBV6-1 and J is TRBJ2-2, with D perhaps assigned TRBD1 or TRBD2 (5 bases each). V was clipped by 0 bases and J by 9 bases, with 5 bases between them. This CDR3 is built from 12 residues. From germline, CDR1 is MNHNS and CDR2 SASEGT. The CDR3 nucleotides are TGTGCCAGCAGTGAAGCGGGACGGGAGCTGTTTTTT. Translating gives CASSEAGRELFF.

This clonotype was seen repeatedly, ten times or more. The J gene is TRBJ1-1, the V gene TRBV7-8; maybe TRBD1 (5 bases). Trimming left V 3 bases short and J 6 bases short, with 11 bases between. The CDR3 loop spans 13 amino acids. CDR1 and CDR2 from the germline V gene are SGHVS and FQNEAQ. CDR3 protein: CASSFKGAPEAFF. As DNA, the CDR3 is TGTGCCAGCAGCTTTAAAGGGGCTCCTGAAGCTTTCTTT.